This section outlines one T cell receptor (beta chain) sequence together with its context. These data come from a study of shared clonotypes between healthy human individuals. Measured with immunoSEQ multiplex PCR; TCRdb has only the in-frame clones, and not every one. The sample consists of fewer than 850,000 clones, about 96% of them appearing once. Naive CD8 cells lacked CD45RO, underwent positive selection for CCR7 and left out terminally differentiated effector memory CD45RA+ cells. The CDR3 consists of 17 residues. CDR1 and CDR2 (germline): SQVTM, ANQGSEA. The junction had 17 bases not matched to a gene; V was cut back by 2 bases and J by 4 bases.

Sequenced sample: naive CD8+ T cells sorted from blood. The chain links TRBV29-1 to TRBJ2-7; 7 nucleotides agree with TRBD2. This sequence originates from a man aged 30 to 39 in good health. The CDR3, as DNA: TGCAGCGTTGAATCTCGCGGGAGTCGGGCCCCCGGGTACGAGCAGTACTTC. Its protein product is CSVESRGSRAPGYEQYF.